This paragraph reports one TCR beta chain. This clone appeared a single time. Its antigen remains undetermined. It has no much larger one-base neighbor in the sample; base qualities were not kept. These data come from a study of control samples from healthy donors and cancer patients (dated by TCRdb to 2019 to 2021). Including the terminal cysteine and phenylalanine, the CDR3 comprises 15 residues. Just the 45-base CDR3 DNA is kept, in frame starting at base 1. The germline V gene supplies CDR1 MNHEY and CDR2 SVGAGI. The trim is 0 bases for V and 9 bases for J, with a gap of 15 bases between the germline ends. Preparation of the library involved the immunoSEQ multiplex PCR assay. As stored in TCRdb, this immuneACCESS dataset retains in-frame rearrangements with V and J assigned. A fraction of the clones does not appear; measured against another copy, unresolved V genes explain less than half of the discrepancy, and the remainder lacks a known reason. The sample table records about 130,000 clones; about 93% of these occur just once. 13% to 15% of the sample belongs to the ten largest clones.

The chain uses TRBV6-5 and TRBJ2-1; a tentative D match to TRBD2 spans 5 bases. Sequencing was performed on PBMCs. The receptor was derived from a man in his fifties or sixties with colorectal cancer. The DNA sequence reads TGTGCCAGCAGTTACTCCCCCCCCGGGGAAGGTGAGCAGTTCTTC. Translated, this is CASSYSPPGEGEQFF.